These T cell receptor beta chains were read from a single sample in a study of blood T cell repertoires in COVID-19. Assay used: immunoSEQ multiplex PCR; TCRdb lists only in-frame clones, some missing. The sample shows about 160,000 clones, roughly 87% of them seen only once. Sequencing was done on a sample of PBMCs or T cells enriched from blood (not recorded which). The receptor set was obtained from a woman aged 45 to 65 who had recovered from COVID-19. Each CDR3 is given without its conserved first and last residue. A D gene is named only where the DNA matches it firmly. Rows give clone size only sometimes, using once, few, many, or a class for an expanded clone.

V gene,D gene,clone size,J gene,CDR3 protein
TRBV6-5,NA,NA,TRBJ1-5,ASSYSHTGNQPQH
TRBV30,TRBD1,few,TRBJ1-1,AWSVLRTGGRLNTEAF
TRBV27,NA,NA,TRBJ2-4,ASSPGAGGYSKNIQY
TRBV27,NA,NA,TRBJ2-1,ASSFRAGLHNEQF
TRBV7-9,NA,NA,TRBJ1-4,ASSTDSATNEKLF
TRBV11-3,TRBD1,NA,TRBJ1-3,ASAKLGQSSGNTIY
TRBV5-6,NA,NA,TRBJ2-7,ASSLALGLSYEQY
TRBV18,NA,NA,TRBJ1-2,ASSPLEQGVGYT
TRBV5-8,NA,NA,TRBJ1-1,ASSSGVMNTEAF
TRBV7-2,TRBD2,NA,TRBJ2-4,ASSLETSGSITKNIQY